This T cell receptor (beta chain) was documented in a study of OX40 agonist ivuxolimab in advanced cancers. Study summary: Each patient was given ivuxolimab into a vein every 2 weeks, at 0.01 to 10 mg/kg. Each dose-escalation patient presented with hepatocellular carcinoma, melanoma, renal cell or head and neck cancer.

For this clone: No antigen is known for it.

The protocol was immunoSEQ multiplex PCR, while the TCRdb copy is restricted to in-frame clones and leaves out a portion. This sample has tens of thousands of clones, with 91% found just once. Whole-study results and caveats: On average, a greater number of expanded clones characterised CD8+ T cells relative to CD4+.

Germline-derived CDR1 and CDR2 are SGHVS and FNYEAQ. The CDR3 has 12 residues. The V end was cut by 4 bases, the J end by 4 bases, with 7 bases between. The sequence derives from an adult with an advanced solid tumor such as melanoma, head and neck, liver or kidney cancer. The input for sequencing was CD4+ or CD8+ T cells sorted from blood, taken in a trial of the OX40 agonist ivuxolimab. The rearrangement joins TRBV7-6 to TRBJ1-1; the D is unclear. The CDR3 DNA is TGTGCCAGCAGCTCCGGACGCACTGAAGCTTTCTTT. It translates to CASSSGRTEAFF.